One and the same sample provided the 21 T cell receptor beta chains below, sequenced in a study of T cell responses to AZD1222 COVID-19 vaccine. TCRdb's table, derived via immunoSEQ multiplex PCR, lists solely in-frame clones and lacks some. The data show around 180,000 clones, 87% seen once. Sample: peripheral blood, taken on day 0 of MenACWY control vaccination. Receptors were obtained from an adult in good health.

The rearrangement joins TRBV4-3 to TRBJ2-7; TRBD1 matches 12 bases. Trimming cost V 1 base and J 5 bases; bases outside gene matches: 9. The CDR3 has 17 residues. Germline lookup yields CDR1 LGHNA and CDR2 YSLEER. The CDR3 reads CASSQGVAGQGAHEQYF. The CDR3 coding sequence is TGCGCCAGCAGCCAAGGGGTGGCGGGACAGGGGGCCCACGAGCAGTACTTC.

CDR3 protein: CASSFGGVTDTQYF. The CDR3 DNA reads TGTGCCAGCAGCTTTGGCGGGGTCACAGATACGCAGTATTTT. The rearrangement links TRBV7-2 to TRBJ2-3; possible D gene TRBD2, 6 bases. Trimming removed 3 bases from V and 2 bases from J, with 9 bases in between. Looked up from germline, CDR1 is SGHTA and CDR2 is FQGNSA. CDR3 length equals 14 residues.

Points on this clone: The sample contains more than one DNA sequence encoding this CDR3. V usage is TRBV6-5 and J usage is TRBJ1-6, with no clear D. The length of the CDR3 is 12 residues. The germline V gene encodes CDR1 MNHEY and CDR2 SVGAGI. V lost 0 bases and J 7 bases, leaving 1 base between the germline ends. The CDR3, as DNA: TGTGCCAGCAGTTACTCAAATTCACCCCTCCACTTT. Residues: CASSYSNSPLHF.

The chain has TRBV28 and TRBJ1-4; perhaps TRBD1 as D (6 bases). The CDR3 extends over 14 amino acids. Germline V gene data show CDR1 as MDHEN and CDR2 as SYDVKM. Between the trimmed V and J ends, which lost 5 bases and 7 bases, there was a span of 14 bases. CDR3 amino acids: CASSTQGFSEKLFF. As DNA, the CDR3 is TGTGCCAGCAGTACGCAGGGGTTTTCTGAAAAACTGTTTTTT.

About this clone: The sample holds other DNA sequences that translate to the same CDR3. The CDR3, as DNA: TGCGCCAGCAGCCAAGAACGGACTAGCGGCTACGAGCAGTACTTC. Its translation: CASSQERTSGYEQYF. V is TRBV4-1 and J is TRBJ2-7; 10 bases line up with TRBD2. CDR3 length: 15 residues. Germline assignment: CDR1 MGHRA and CDR2 YSYEKL. V lost 0 bases and J lost 3; bases outside the gene matches: 2.

The table lists this clone with a few counts. The rearrangement links TRBV27 to TRBJ1-1, with a possible D match to TRBD1 (5 bases). Germline V gene sequence: CDR1 MNHEY, CDR2 SMNVEV (reference sequence). The CDR3 contains 15 residues. Between the trimmed V and J ends, which lost 3 bases and 1 base, there was a span of 12 bases. This CDR3 reads CASSLSGSGNTEAFF. CDR3 sequence (DNA): TGTGCCAGCAGTTTGTCAGGGAGTGGGAACACTGAAGCTTTCTTT.

Concerning this clone: Given the absence of the conserved phenylalanine or tryptophan at the CDR3 end, a read error is likely. The limits of the CDR3 on the DNA are not certain, so only TCRdb's listed CDR3 is given. This chain uses TRBV5-1 with TRBJ2-7. The germline V gene encodes CDR1 SGHRS and CDR2 YFSETQ. Termini included, the CDR3 measures 13 amino acids. CDR3: CASSLGEGFFRVG.

The gene calls are TRBV12-3 or TRBV12-4 and TRBJ2-3; weak D call: TRBD1 (5 bases). This CDR3 comprises 12 residues. The V end lost 4 bases, the J end lost 8 bases, and 10 bases lay between the germline ends. The chain's CDR3 is CASSSQGSTQYF. The CDR3 bases are TGTGCCAGCAGTTCTCAGGGCAGTACGCAGTATTTT.

The chain combines TRBV18 with TRBJ1-4, with a weak D call TRBD1 (5 bases). The CDR3 spans 14 residues. Germline-derived CDR1 and CDR2 are KGHSH and LQKENI. Trimming shortened V by 4 bases and J by 6 bases, and 12 bases separated the two germline ends. The CDR3 DNA follows: TGTGCCAGCTCACTTTACACGGGGGATGAAAAACTGTTTTTT. Amino acid sequence: CASSLYTGDEKLFF.

Here the CDR3 DNA reads TGTGCCTGCCGCTCTCAGGTGGGGGTAGCGGGAGTGGAGACCCAGTACTTC. Protein: CACRSQVGVAGVETQYF. V is TRBV2 and J is TRBJ2-5; 9 nucleotides line up with TRBD2. The length of the CDR3 is 17 residues. The germline V gene has CDR1 SNHLY and CDR2 FYNNEI. With V trimmed by 11 bases and J by 5 bases, 21 bases remained unmatched.

The chain links TRBV11-2 to TRBJ2-5; D is ambiguous. The V and J ends lost 0 bases and 4 bases respectively, with 9 bases between them. The CDR3 covers 14 residues. Germline assignment: CDR1 SGHAT and CDR2 FQNNGV. CDR3 in DNA: TGTGCCAGCAGCTTAGATTTGCCTTCAGAGACCCAGTACTTC. Translating gives CASSLDLPSETQYF.

This clone was counted a single time. This chain links TRBV28 with TRBJ1-5; 9 bases agree with TRBD1. The CDR3 contains 16 residues. CDR1 and CDR2 (germline): MDHEN, SYDVKM. V was clipped by 2 bases and J by 3 bases; unmatched bases: 5. The CDR3 DNA reads TGTGCCAGCAGTTTACCGGGACAGGGACCCAATCAGCCCCAGCATTTT. Protein sequence: CASSLPGQGPNQPQHF. Based on the CDR3 plus reference TRBV28 and TRBJ1-5, the full variable domain is DVKVTQSSRYLVKRTGEKVFLECVQDMDHENMFWYRQDPGLGLRLIYFSYDVKMKEKGDIPEGYSVSREKKERFSLILESASTNQTSMYLCASSLPGQGPNQPQHFGDGTRLSIL.

The chain uses TRBV7-4 and TRBJ1-5, with 8 bases fitting TRBD1. Germline V CDR1 and CDR2: SGHVT, SQSDAQ. The CDR3 contains 20 residues. Trimming cost V 5 bases and J 4 bases; bases outside gene matches: 22. The CDR3 sequence is CASSLNYRGAPTPKNQPQHF. The CDR3 DNA follows: TGTGCCAGCAGCCTCAATTACAGGGGGGCACCAACCCCCAAGAATCAGCCCCAGCATTTT.

The rearrangement links TRBV5-4 to TRBJ2-5; 9 bases are shared with TRBD1. Germline V lookup: CDR1 SGHNT, CDR2 YYREEE (reference sequence). This CDR3 is 15 amino acids long. V gave up 4 bases and J gave up 4 bases; unmatched junction bases: 8. The CDR3 nucleotides read TGTGCCAGCAGCGGTAGACAGGGGGAAGGAGAGACCCAGTACTTC. Encoded protein: CASSGRQGEGETQYF. The full variable domain, its missing parts supplied by reference TRBV5-4 and TRBJ2-5, is ETGVTQSPTHLIKTRGQQVTLRCSSQSGHNTVSWYQQALGQGPQFIFQYYREEENGRGNFPPRFSGLQFPNYSSELNVNALELDDSALYLCASSGRQGEGETQYFGPGTRLLVL.

This clone was picked up one time. The chain recombines TRBV9 with TRBJ2-3; TRBD2 agrees at 9 bases. Germline V gives CDR1 SGDLS, CDR2 YYNGEE. With V trimmed by 0 bases and J by 2 bases, 4 bases remained unmatched. CDR3 size: 16 residues. CDR3 in DNA: TGTGCCAGCAGCGTAGCTCAGCGGGGGGACACAGATACGCAGTATTTT. This encodes CASSVAQRGDTDTQYF.

This rearrangement joins TRBV18 to TRBJ1-1, with D possibly being TRBD1 (6 bases). The ends were cut back, 4 bases at V and 0 bases at J, with 15 bases in the middle. Looked up from germline, CDR1 is KGHSH and CDR2 is LQKENI. The CDR3 has 16 amino acids. In DNA, the CDR3 is TGTGCCAGCTCACTTCTTCGGACAGATATGAACACTGAAGCTTTCTTT. Translated, it gives CASSLLRTDMNTEAFF.

The rearrangement links TRBV25-1 to TRBJ2-7; the match to TRBD1 covers 12 bases. The germline CDR1 and CDR2 sequences are MGHDK and SYGVNS. J was trimmed by 4 bases and V by 5 bases; bases with no gene match: 9. CDR3 length: 16 residues. CDR3 loop: CASSSLRDRGQYEQYF. In nucleotides, the CDR3 is TGTGCCAGCAGTTCTCTACGGGACAGGGGGCAATACGAGCAGTACTTC.

This chain uses TRBV5-1 with TRBJ1-1; TRBD1 matches 8 bases. With V trimmed by 4 bases and J by 3 bases, 5 bases remained unmatched. Per the germline V gene, CDR1 is SGHRS and CDR2 is YFSETQ. CDR3 length: 14 amino acids. CDR3 in DNA: TGCGCCAGCAGCCCACAGGGACAGGACACTGAAGCTTTCTTT. Translation gives CASSPQGQDTEAFF.

This chain links TRBV5-4 with TRBJ2-1; D gene unclear. Trimming removed 0 bases at V and 8 bases at J, with 9 bases between. Germline values: CDR1 SGHNT, CDR2 YYREEE (reference sequence). This CDR3 spans 13 amino acids. In DNA form, the CDR3 reads TGTGCCAGCAGCTTGGCTGGGATGGATGAGCAGTTCTTC. Translated: CASSLAGMDEQFF.

The chain recombines TRBV4-3 with TRBJ1-2; TRBD1 matches 7 bases. Germline loops: CDR1 LGHNA, CDR2 YSLEER. V was clipped by 0 bases and J by 0 bases; unmatched bases: 13. CDR3 length: 19 amino acids. For the CDR3, the DNA is TGCGCCAGCAGCCAAGATCTATTCCCCCGGACAGGCCCTAACTATGGCTACACCTTC. It specifies CASSQDLFPRTGPNYGYTF.

The chain combines TRBV6-5 with TRBJ1-3; TRBD1 is a possible D gene (5 bases). The CDR3 loop spans 15 amino acids. The germline V gene has CDR1 MNHEY and CDR2 SVGAGI. The ends were cut back, 7 bases at V and 6 bases at J, with 19 bases in the middle. The CDR3 here is CASTRRGLSLNTIYF. CDR3 DNA: TGTGCCAGCACTCGACGGGGCTTATCTTTAAACACCATATATTTT.